This T cell receptor (beta chain) was found in a study of long-term antiretroviral therapy in people with HIV. With survey level as its setting, the immunoSEQ assay was v3.0. In sequencing, about 40,000-50,000 T-cell genomes per sample were targeted. Libraries were prepared by immunoSEQ multiplex PCR; TCRdb keeps only in-frame clonotypes and omits some of them. The data show about 40,000 clones, with more than 80% seen just once and 4.5% to 6% held by the top ten. CDR1 is SGHNT, CDR2 YYREEE, per germline (reference sequence). This CDR3 has 16 amino acids. The germline V and J ends were trimmed by 2 bases and 3 bases, with 16 bases remaining between them.

Specimen: unsorted PBMCs, collected 3.1 years after starting antiretroviral therapy. This receptor was obtained from a woman between 45 and 60 years old with HIV. V gene TRBV5-4 combines with J gene TRBJ2-3; D might be TRBD1 (6 bases). CDR3 bases: TGTGCCAGCAGCTTACCGGGACCAGGGGCGACAGATACGCAGTATTTT. This sequence encodes CASSLPGPGATDTQYF.